This T cell receptor (beta chain) was documented in a study of T cell repertoires in cytomegalovirus infection. This clonotype came up many times. The antigen is not known. One entry per CDR3 protein results from TCRdb running MiXCR on the reads. The top ten hold around 80% of the sample, which has more than 85,000 distinct CDR3 sequences, around 31% seen once. This receptor was identified in a human donor in good health (CMV status not recorded). Some clones in this sample may be carry-over from other donors' samples. The input for sequencing was CD8+ T cells from cultured PBMCs, taken from culture after CMV antigen stimulation.

CDR3 residues: CASSLAAGQETQYF. CDR3 DNA: TGTGCCAGCAGCTTAGCGGCAGGGCAAGAGACCCAGTACTTC. This chain joins TRBV7-9 and TRBJ2-5; tentatively, D is TRBD1 (5 bases). Trimming left V 0 bases short and J 2 bases short, with 7 bases between. The CDR3 contains 14 residues. CDR1 and CDR2 from the germline V gene are SEHNR and FQNEAQ (reference sequence). The variable domain in full, with the rest retrieved from reference TRBV7-9 and TRBJ2-5, is DTGVSQNPRHKITKRGQNVTFRCDPISEHNRLYWYRQTLGQGPEFLTYFQNEAQLEKSRLLSDRFSAERPKGSFSTLEIQRTEQGDSAMYLCASSLAAGQETQYFGPGTRLLVL.